This TCR beta chain was captured in a study of PD-1 blockade in classical Hodgkin lymphoma. About the research overall: Patients were treated with nivolumab at 3 mg/kg, and this was given intravenously every 2 weeks. The study, taken as a whole, reports: CD4+ but not CD8+ TCR diversity rose significantly by C4D1. Diversity similar to that of newly diagnosed patients was seen at baseline in complete responders.

All trial patients relapsed after autologous stem cell transplantation. As for this clone: What it binds is unknown.

Some clones are missing from TCRdb's copy, which holds only in-frame ones; the method was immunoSEQ multiplex PCR. The sample records approximately 15,000 clones, about four fifths being singletons. The length of the CDR3 is 12 residues. V lost 3 bases to trimming and J lost 6 bases, with 7 bases between them. The germline V gene has CDR1 SGHRS and CDR2 YFSETQ. Specimen: peripheral blood mononuclear cells (PBMCs), collected at baseline. This TCR was sampled from a human donor with classical Hodgkin lymphoma. The V call is TRBV5-1, the J call TRBJ2-1, with D possibly matching TRBD2 (5 bases). CDR3 sequence reads: CASSSGVNEQFF. The CDR3 DNA reads TGCGCCAGCAGCTCCGGGGTCAATGAGCAGTTCTTC.